This T cell receptor (beta chain) was identified in a study of blood T cell repertoires in COVID-19. Produced via immunoSEQ multiplex PCR; TCRdb's table is partial and in-frame only. Here the sample spans about 270,000 clones, about 89% being singletons. Germline CDR1 reads MDHEN; CDR2 reads SYDVKM. V dropped 4 bases and J dropped 4 bases, with 23 bases sitting between them. The CDR3 has 18 residues. Only one count was recorded for this clone. This receptor was taken from a woman aged 18-29 years who had recovered from COVID-19. The source material was PBMCs or T cells enriched from blood (not recorded which). The chain carries TRBV28 and TRBJ1-3; the D is unclear. CDR3 protein: CASSSVSPGYGLGNTIYF. The CDR3 DNA follows: TGTGCCAGCAGTTCGGTCTCCCCCGGGTATGGTCTCGGAAACACCATATATTTT.